In this sample, the clone carrying this T cell receptor beta chain turned up a few times. Its target is unknown. Every bit of the isolated RNA underwent reverse transcription, so sequencing read expressed TCRB transcripts. Produced via immunoSEQ multiplex PCR; TCRdb's table is partial and in-frame only. The table has about 260,000 clones, just over 20% seen once. Trimming took 1 base from V and 4 from J, leaving 7 bases between them. The CDR3 is 13 amino acids. Germline CDR1 reads SEHNR; CDR2 reads FQNEAQ (reference sequence). This entry comes from a study of beta chain features in type 1 diabetes. General observations from the study: Moderate but significant shortening of TCRB CDR3s was recorded in all four CD4+ subsets from Type 1 diabetes patients. At VDJ recombination sites, type 1 diabetes patients had fewer insertions and more deleted nucleotides. The question of HLA type influencing TCRB rearrangement was one that remained unresolved here.

One heparinised draw, averaging roughly 100 mL, was taken per donor. The source of this sequence is a woman between 40 and 50 years old with type 1 diabetes. The sequenced material came from naive CD4+ T cells from blood. The chain carries TRBV7-9 and TRBJ2-5; D is ambiguous. The DNA for the CDR3 is TGTGCCAGCAGCTTAGTATCCGGAGAGACCCAGTACTTC. It encodes CASSLVSGETQYF. Full variable domain (missing parts from reference TRBV7-9 and TRBJ2-5): DTGVSQNPRHKITKRGQNVTFRCDPISEHNRLYWYRQTLGQGPEFLTYFQNEAQLEKSRLLSDRFSAERPKGSFSTLEIQRTEQGDSAMYLCASSLVSGETQYFGPGTRLLVL.